The 24 T cell receptor beta chains presented below share a single source sample, sequenced in a study of shared clonotypes between healthy human individuals. Data came from immunoSEQ multiplex PCR; TCRdb stores just in-frame clones and leaves some out. The sample has fewer than 500,000 clones, approximately 79% seen once. Material for sequencing was PBMCs. The source of these receptors is a woman in her 40s in good health. Some clones in this sample may be carry-over from other donors' samples.

The CDR3 region is CASSQREESLYF. CDR3 nucleotides: TGTGCCAGCAGTCAGCGGGAGGAAAGTCTGTATTTT. The V gene is TRBV14, the J gene TRBJ2-3; 9 bases match TRBD2. With 6 bases clipped from V and 14 bases from J, the junction kept 9 bases outside the gene matches. CDR3 size: 12 residues. CDR1 and CDR2 from the germline V gene are SGHDN and FVKESK.

V and J are TRBV4-1 and TRBJ1-2, with 11 bases that match TRBD1. Germline lookup yields CDR1 MGHRA and CDR2 YSYEKL. V lost 8 bases to trimming and J lost 1 base; unmatched junction nucleotides: 9. The CDR3 is 16 residues long. This CDR3 reads CASAMGTGGFNYGYTF. The CDR3 coding sequence is TGCGCCAGCGCTATGGGGACAGGGGGTTTTAACTATGGCTACACCTTC.

This chain links TRBV4-2 with TRBJ1-4; TRBD1 is a possible D gene (5 bases). Germline loops: CDR1 LGHNA, CDR2 YNFKEQ. This CDR3 has 17 amino acids. V was clipped by 0 bases and J by 4 bases, with 15 bases between them. The CDR3 DNA sequence: TGTGCCAGCAGCCAAGATCGGGGGGAGGGTGATAATGAAAAACTGTTTTTT. Translation gives CASSQDRGEGDNEKLFF.

This sequence joins TRBV2 and TRBJ2-7; TRBD2 aligns across 7 bases. Trimming at V came to 10 bases and at J to 8 bases, leaving 5 bases not matched to a gene. The V gene's germline CDR1 is SNHLY and CDR2 FYNNEI. The CDR3 is 10 amino acids. CDR3 amino acids: CANGGDQQYF. CDR3 DNA sequence: TGTGCCAATGGGGGGGATCAGCAGTACTTC.

The V call is TRBV11-3, the J call TRBJ1-2; no clear D gene. Germline CDR1 reads SGHNT; CDR2 reads YENEEA. V shed 5 bases and J shed 4 bases, with 11 bases lying between them. The CDR3 consists of 13 residues. CDR3 sequence reads: CASSQASGYGYTF. CDR3 DNA sequence: TGTGCCAGCAGCCAGGCCTCAGGCTATGGCTACACCTTC.

The chain couples TRBV19 to TRBJ2-5, with 9 bases lining up with TRBD1. The V gene's germline CDR1 is LNHDA and CDR2 SQIVND (reference sequence). The CDR3 totals 14 residues. V shed 5 bases and J 2 bases; nucleotides not matched to a gene: 3. CDR3 sequence reads: CASSRDREQETQYF. CDR3 nucleotides: TGTGCCAGTAGTCGGGACAGGGAACAAGAGACCCAGTACTTC.

The chain carries TRBV6-6 and TRBJ2-7; 7 bases fit TRBD1. Germline lookup yields CDR1 MNHNY and CDR2 SVGAGI (reference sequence). After removal of 6 bases from V and 2 bases from J, the junction contained 7 bases not matched to a gene. CDR3 size: 14 residues. The CDR3 nucleotides are TGTGCCAGCAGGGCCAGAGACAGGGCCTACGAGCAGTACTTC. Translated, it gives CASRARDRAYEQYF.

The chain recombines TRBV5-6 with TRBJ1-2; 9 nucleotides align to TRBD1. Germline V lookup: CDR1 SGHDT, CDR2 YYEEEE. V shed 4 bases, J shed 8 bases, and the junction held 6 bases outside the gene matches. This CDR3 spans 13 amino acids. Here the CDR3 reads CASSPDRGIGYTF. The CDR3 bases are TGTGCCAGCAGCCCAGACAGGGGGATAGGCTACACCTTC.

The genes are TRBV7-9 and TRBJ1-2; D gene ambiguous. Germline V lookup: CDR1 SEHNR, CDR2 FQNEAQ (reference sequence). V was clipped by 6 bases and J by 3 bases, with 14 bases between them. The CDR3 has 14 residues. The CDR3 here is CASSDNLLDYGYTF. In DNA, the CDR3 is TGTGCCAGCAGTGATAACCTTCTTGACTATGGCTACACCTTC.

This chain links TRBV6-1 with TRBJ2-3; D is ambiguous. The V and J ends lost 6 bases and 5 bases respectively, with 12 bases between them. CDR1 is MNHNS, CDR2 SASEGT, per germline. This CDR3 is 13 amino acids long. The CDR3 loop reads CASRRVLEDTQYF. Here the CDR3 DNA reads TGTGCCAGCAGAAGGGTGCTCGAAGATACGCAGTATTTT.

The chain uses TRBV27 and TRBJ2-5; D remains unclear. V was trimmed by 3 bases and J by 7 bases, leaving 9 bases between them. CDR1 and CDR2 from the germline V gene are MNHEY and SMNVEV (reference sequence). The CDR3 totals 12 residues. The CDR3 coding sequence is TGTGCCAGCAGTTTTACCCTGGGGACCCAGTACTTC. Protein product: CASSFTLGTQYF.

With regard to this clone: A much larger clone sits a single nucleotide away, making a read error possible. Other nucleotide sequences in the sample specify the same CDR3. V is TRBV7-9 and J is TRBJ1-1, with a weak D call TRBD1 (6 bases). The CDR3 consists of 12 residues. The germline V and J ends were trimmed by 5 bases and 4 bases, with 8 bases remaining between them. The germline CDR1 and CDR2 sequences are SEHNR and FQNEAQ (reference sequence). The CDR3 sequence: CASSLRGTEAFF. The CDR3 bases are TGTGCCAGCAGCCTCAGGGGCACTGAAGCTTTCTTT. Drawing the rest from reference TRBV7-9 and TRBJ1-1, the complete variable domain is DTGVSQNPRHKITKRGQNVTFRCDPISEHNRLYWYRQTLGQGPEFLTYFQNEAQLEKSRLLSDRFSAERPKGSFSTLEIQRTEQGDSAMYLCASSLRGTEAFFGQGTRLTVV.

The chain carries TRBV7-2 and TRBJ2-7; 7 bases fit TRBD2. The CDR3 totals 13 residues. Looked up from germline, CDR1 is SGHTA and CDR2 is FQGNSA. V shed 8 bases and J 7 bases; nucleotides not matched to a gene: 11. CDR3 sequence (DNA): TGTGCCAGCGGAGGACTAGGCCGGCGGGAGCAGTACTTC. Its translation is CASGGLGRREQYF. The full variable domain, completed using reference TRBV7-2 and TRBJ2-7, is GAGVSQSPSNKVTEKGKDVELRCDPISGHTALYWYRQSLGQGLEFLIYFQGNSAPDKSGLPSDRFSAERTGGSVSTLTIQRTQQEDSAVYLCASGGLGRREQYFGPGTRLTVT.

The chain joins TRBV4-3 to TRBJ2-3; 14 bases match TRBD2. V lost 0 bases, J lost 6 bases, and 5 bases stayed unmatched. This CDR3 region has 17 residues. From germline, CDR1 is LGHNA and CDR2 YSLEER. CDR3 in DNA: TGCGCCAGCAGCCAAGAGGGACTAGCGGGAGTCGGGGATACGCAGTATTTT. Protein: CASSQEGLAGVGDTQYF.

The sample holds one count of this clone. CDR3 DNA: TGTGCCAGTAGTATAGGGGGACGGGGCACCTACAATGAGCAGTTCTTC. The encoded protein is CASSIGGRGTYNEQFF. The rearrangement links TRBV19 to TRBJ2-1, with D perhaps matching TRBD1 or TRBD2 (5 bases each). CDR1 is LNHDA and CDR2 is SQIVND in the germline V gene (reference sequence). There are 16 residues in the CDR3. Trimming cost V 1 base and J 2 bases, with 12 bases left between them.

The chain is built from TRBV29-1 and TRBJ2-7; 8 bases agree with TRBD2. Germline values: CDR1 SQVTM, CDR2 ANQGSEA. The trim removed 6 bases at V and 7 bases at J, leaving 8 bases unmatched. The CDR3 is made up of 12 amino acids. In DNA, the CDR3 is TGCAGCGTGGGACGGGAGGGGAGGGAGCAGTACTTC. This codes for CSVGREGREQYF.

The chain uses TRBV19 and TRBJ2-1; D may correspond to TRBD1 or TRBD2 (5 bases each). This CDR3 is 17 amino acids long. Between the trimmed V and J ends, which lost 4 bases and 6 bases, there was a span of 22 bases. The germline CDR1 and CDR2 sequences are LNHDA and SQIVND (reference sequence). In DNA form, the CDR3 reads TGTGCCAGTAGTAGGATGTACCGGGACCTACTGGGCAATGAGCAGTTCTTC. Protein product: CASSRMYRDLLGNEQFF.

The chain carries TRBV28 and TRBJ2-7, with D perhaps TRBD2 (6 bases). Germline CDR1 and CDR2: MDHEN and SYDVKM. The CDR3 contains 17 residues. Trimming stripped 6 bases from V and 0 bases from J, with 21 bases between. The CDR3 region has the DNA TGTGCCAGCAGGGTGGGTATAGGCAGACTAGACTCCTACGAGCAGTACTTC. It is translated as CASRVGIGRLDSYEQYF.

The chain recombines TRBV7-9 with TRBJ1-1; D perhaps matches TRBD1 (5 bases). With 0 bases removed from V and 1 base from J, the gap between germline ends came to 6 bases. The germline CDR1 and CDR2 sequences are SEHNR and FQNEAQ (reference sequence). CDR3 length equals 14 residues. Here the CDR3 reads CASSLAGQNTEAFF. CDR3 bases: TGTGCCAGCAGCTTAGCCGGACAGAACACTGAAGCTTTCTTT. Full variable domain (missing parts from reference TRBV7-9 and TRBJ1-1): DTGVSQNPRHKITKRGQNVTFRCDPISEHNRLYWYRQTLGQGPEFLTYFQNEAQLEKSRLLSDRFSAERPKGSFSTLEIQRTEQGDSAMYLCASSLAGQNTEAFFGQGTRLTVV.

The chain recombines TRBV29-1 with TRBJ1-2; 8 nucleotides match TRBD1. Germline lookup yields CDR1 SQVTM and CDR2 ANQGSEA. Germline trimming cut 4 bases from V and 7 bases from J; bases unmatched to any gene: 5. The CDR3 is made up of 12 amino acids. This CDR3 is CSVGEDRAGYTF. The DNA for the CDR3 is TGCAGCGTTGGAGAGGACAGGGCTGGCTACACCTTC.

The V and J genes are TRBV19 and TRBJ2-3; no reliable D call. CDR3 length: 14 residues. Between the trimmed V and J ends, which lost 10 bases and 0 bases, there was a span of 14 bases. Germline lookup yields CDR1 LNHDA and CDR2 SQIVND (reference sequence). The CDR3 sequence is CATKMSLSTDTQYF. Here the CDR3 DNA reads TGTGCCACCAAAATGAGTTTGAGCACAGATACGCAGTATTTT.

This clone turned up a few times. The genes are TRBV5-1 and TRBJ1-5; no reliable D call. The CDR3 consists of 14 residues. V lost 4 bases, J lost 0 bases, and 8 bases lay in between. Germline CDR1 reads SGHRS; CDR2 reads YFSETQ. This CDR3 reads CASSPGGSNQPQHF. CDR3 in DNA: TGCGCCAGCAGCCCCGGCGGTAGCAATCAGCCCCAGCATTTT.

This clone was detected only once. This rearrangement joins TRBV10-3 to TRBJ1-1; a possible D gene is TRBD1 (5 bases). The CDR3 has 13 residues. V was cut by 6 bases and J by 1 base, with 9 bases left in between. Germline V lookup: CDR1 ENHRY, CDR2 SYGVKD. For the CDR3, the DNA is TGTGCCATCAGGACGACAGAGAACACTGAAGCTTTCTTT. Protein product: CAIRTTENTEAFF.

V and J are TRBV15 and TRBJ1-2; weak D call: TRBD1 (6 bases). The CDR3 totals 15 residues. Trimming stripped 0 bases from V and 8 bases from J, with 16 bases between. The V gene's germline CDR1 is LNHNV and CDR2 YYDKDF (reference sequence). DNA of the CDR3: TGTGCCACCAGCAGAGATCCGGGGGCCATTCGGGGCTACACCTTC. Translation: CATSRDPGAIRGYTF.